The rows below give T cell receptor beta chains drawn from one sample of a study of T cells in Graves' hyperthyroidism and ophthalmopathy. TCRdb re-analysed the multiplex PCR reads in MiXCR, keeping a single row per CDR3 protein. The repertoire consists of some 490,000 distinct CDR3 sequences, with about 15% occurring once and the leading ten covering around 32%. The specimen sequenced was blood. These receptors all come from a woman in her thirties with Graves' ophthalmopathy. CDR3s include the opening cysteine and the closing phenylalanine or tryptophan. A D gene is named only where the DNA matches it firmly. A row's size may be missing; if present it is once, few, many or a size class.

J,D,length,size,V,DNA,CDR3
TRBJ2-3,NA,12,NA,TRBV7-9,TGTGCCAGCAGCTTAGCAAGGGGGGCGCAGTATTTT,CASSLARGAQYF
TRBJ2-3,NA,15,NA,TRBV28,TGTGTCACCCATACCCGGAGTGGGGGCGCAGATACGCAGTATTTT,CVTHTRSGGADTQYF
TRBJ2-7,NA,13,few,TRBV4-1,TGCGCCAGCAGCCAGCCGACAAGAAACGAGCAGTACTTC,CASSQPTRNEQYF
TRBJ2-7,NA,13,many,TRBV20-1,TGCAGTGCTAGGCCGGGACACAACTACGAGCAGTACTTC,CSARPGHNYEQYF
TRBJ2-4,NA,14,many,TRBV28,TGTGCCAGCAGCTATCAGCCGGGGGAGAACATTCAGTACTTC,CASSYQPGENIQYF
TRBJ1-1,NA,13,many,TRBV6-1,TGTGCCAGCAAAACCGAAGAGAACACTGAAGCTTTCTTT,CASKTEENTEAFF
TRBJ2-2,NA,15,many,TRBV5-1,TGCGCCAGCAGCTTGGCCCAGGAGTTCAGCGGGGAGCTGTTTTTT,CASSLAQEFSGELFF
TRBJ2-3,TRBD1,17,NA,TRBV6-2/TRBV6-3,TGTGCCAGCACTCCCCAGGGGGTAAAGGATGGGACAGATACGCAGTATTTT,CASTPQGVKDGTDTQYF
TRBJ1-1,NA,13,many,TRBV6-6,TGTGCCAGCAGTTACATGGGAAACACTGAAGCTTTCTTT,CASSYMGNTEAFF
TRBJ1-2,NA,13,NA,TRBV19,TGTGCCACCGAGGACAGCCCTAACTATGGCTACACCTTC,CATEDSPNYGYTF
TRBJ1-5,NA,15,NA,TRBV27,TGTGCCAGGGGGTTATTATACTCGCGCAATCAGCCCCAGCATTTT,CARGLLYSRNQPQHF
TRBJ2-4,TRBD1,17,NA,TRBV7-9,TGTGCCAGCAGCTTAACACAGGGGGCACAGGCCAAAAACATTCAGTACTTC,CASSLTQGAQAKNIQYF
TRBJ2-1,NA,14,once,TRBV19,TGTGCCAGCCATACTTTGAGGGAGCCTAATGAGCAGTTCTTC,CASHTLREPNEQFF
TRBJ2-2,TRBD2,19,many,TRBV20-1,TGCAGTGCTAGAGATTCTTCACTAGCGGGAGATACGTCCACCGGGGAGCTGTTTTTT,CSARDSSLAGDTSTGELFF
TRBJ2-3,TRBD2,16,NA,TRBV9,TGTGCCAGCAGCCCCCGTTTTAGCGGGAGTCGAGATACGCAGTATTTT,CASSPRFSGSRDTQYF
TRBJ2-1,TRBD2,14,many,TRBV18,TGTGCCAGCTCTAGCGGGGTCTCCTACAATGAGCAGTTCTTC,CASSSGVSYNEQFF
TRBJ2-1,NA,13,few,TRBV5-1,TGCGCCAGCAGCACGCCCGGTTACAATGAGCAGTTCTTC,CASSTPGYNEQFF
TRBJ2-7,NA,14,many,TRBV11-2,TGTGCCAGCAGCTTCCCCTCCGTACCAGGCGAGCAGTACTTC,CASSFPSVPGEQYF
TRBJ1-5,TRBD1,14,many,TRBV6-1,TGTGCCAGCAGTGAATCAGGGGGCGGTCAGCCCCAGCATTTT,CASSESGGGQPQHF
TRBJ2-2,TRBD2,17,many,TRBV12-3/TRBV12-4,TGTGCCAGCAGTTTAAAGGGACTAGCGATGTGGACCGGGGAGCTGTTTTTT,CASSLKGLAMWTGELFF
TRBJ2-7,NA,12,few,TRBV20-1,TGCAGTGCTAGGCCCCGGTCCTACGAGCAGTACTTC,CSARPRSYEQYF
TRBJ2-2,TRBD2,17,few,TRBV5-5,TGTGCCAGCAGCTTGGTGTTAGCGGGAGGATCGTCCGGGGAGCTGTTTTTT,CASSLVLAGGSSGELFF
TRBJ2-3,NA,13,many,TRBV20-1,TGCAGTGCGTTTCACGGTAGCACAGATACGCAGTATTTT,CSAFHGSTDTQYF